These 21 T cell receptor beta chains came from one sample sequenced in a study of T cell responses to AZD1222 COVID-19 vaccine. Sequencing was performed with immunoSEQ multiplex PCR; in TCRdb, only in-frame clones are kept and a portion is missing. The sample records some 140,000 clones, 85% to 90% being singletons. This material consisted of peripheral blood, taken on day 0 of MenACWY control vaccination. The receptors originated from an adult in good health.

The chain couples TRBV6-5 to TRBJ1-1, with D perhaps TRBD1 (6 bases). Per the germline V gene, CDR1 is MNHEY and CDR2 is SVGAGI. V lost 5 bases, J lost 5 bases, and 12 bases lay in between. The CDR3 loop spans 13 amino acids. CDR3 sequence: CASSTGLRTEAFF. The CDR3 nucleotides read TGTGCCAGCAGTACAGGGTTAAGGACTGAAGCTTTCTTT.

In its sample, this clone was seen a few times. The gene calls are TRBV16 and TRBJ2-2; no reliable D call. In germline, CDR1 is KGHSY, CDR2 FQNENV. Trimming took off 4 bases at V and 6 bases at J, with 9 bases between the two ends. This CDR3 is 13 amino acids long. This chain's CDR3 is CASSRKESGELFF. The CDR3, as DNA: TGTGCCAGCAGCCGCAAAGAGTCCGGGGAGCTGTTTTTT.

The V call is TRBV21-1, the J call TRBJ1-4. TRBV21-1 corresponds to a pseudogene. This CDR3 comprises 16 residues. In DNA form, the CDR3 reads TGTGCCAGCAGCAAAGGGGCAGGGAGGTTGGGTGAAAAACTGTTTTTT. Residues: CASSKGAGRLGEKLFF.

CDR3: CASGREVADTQYF. The CDR3, as DNA: TGTGCCAGCGGCAGGGAAGTCGCAGATACGCAGTATTTT. The chain uses TRBV2 and TRBJ2-3, with D possibly being TRBD1 (5 bases). The ends were cut back, 8 bases at V and 4 bases at J, with 13 bases in the middle. Germline values: CDR1 SNHLY, CDR2 FYNNEI. This CDR3 is 13 amino acids long. The full variable domain, with the rest looked up from reference TRBV2 and TRBJ2-3, is EPEVTQTPSHQVTQMGQEVILRCVPISNHLYFYWYRQILGQKVEFLVSFYNNEISEKSEIFDDQFSVERPDGSNFTLKIRSTKLEDSAMYFCASGREVADTQYFGPGTRLTVL.

This chain connects TRBV24-1 to TRBJ2-2; no clear D. Deletions cut 7 bases from V and 7 bases from J, with 15 bases between. The germline gives CDR1 KGHDR, CDR2 SFDVKD. The CDR3 is made up of 14 amino acids. The CDR3 bases are TGTGCCACCAGCTTAGGCATTTCAGGCGGGGAGCTGTTTTTT. It codes for CATSLGISGGELFF.

This clone has just one count. The rearrangement joins TRBV19 to TRBJ2-3, with TRBD2 as a possible D gene (5 bases). CDR3 length equals 13 residues. The germline gives CDR1 LNHDA, CDR2 SQIVND (reference sequence). The V and J ends lost 5 bases and 2 bases respectively, with 8 bases between them. The CDR3 loop reads CASSAGTTDTQYF. CDR3 bases: TGTGCCAGTAGTGCGGGTACCACAGATACGCAGTATTTT.

The chain joins TRBV5-4 to TRBJ2-1, with D perhaps matching TRBD2 (5 bases). V was cut by 4 bases and J by 4 bases, with 15 bases left in between. In germline, CDR1 is SGHNT, CDR2 YYREEE (reference sequence). The CDR3 covers 15 residues. The CDR3 spells CASSPGETLYNEQFF. CDR3 sequence (DNA): TGTGCCAGCAGCCCCGGGGAGACACTATACAATGAGCAGTTCTTC.

The chain links TRBV4-1 to TRBJ1-3; a weak D match, TRBD1 (6 bases). CDR1 MGHRA and CDR2 YSYEKL come from the germline V gene. Trimming pared 5 bases from V and 8 bases from J, leaving 16 bases between. CDR3 length: 14 amino acids. The CDR3 is CASSIADSADTIYF. CDR3 sequence (DNA): TGCGCCAGCAGCATAGCGGACAGTGCTGACACCATATATTTT.

The rearrangement uses TRBV6-2 or TRBV6-3 and TRBJ1-1; 7 bases align to TRBD1. The junction had 15 bases not matched to a gene; V was cut back by 2 bases and J by 3 bases. Germline lookup yields CDR1 MNHEY and CDR2 SVGEGT. The CDR3 loop spans 18 amino acids. CDR3 DNA: TGTGCCAGCAGTTACGGAGAGTCCGGAGACAGGGTTTACACTGAAGCTTTCTTT. Encoded protein: CASSYGESGDRVYTEAFF.

This clone appeared a single time. The V gene is TRBV5-4, the J gene TRBJ1-1; D unresolved. The CDR3 is 14 amino acids. The V end lost 0 bases, the J end lost 3 bases, and 9 bases lay between the germline ends. CDR1 and CDR2 (germline): SGHNT, YYREEE (reference sequence). In nucleotides, the CDR3 is TGTGCCAGCAGCTTGGCGGTTGGGCACACTGAAGCTTTCTTT. It specifies CASSLAVGHTEAFF.

The J gene is TRBJ1-5, the V gene TRBV28, with 11 bases aligning to TRBD1. Germline V gives CDR1 MDHEN, CDR2 SYDVKM. With V trimmed by 7 bases and J by 5 bases, 4 bases remained unmatched. This CDR3 has 14 residues. The CDR3 sequence: CASTGQGAYQPQHF. CDR3 in DNA: TGTGCCAGCACAGGACAGGGGGCGTATCAGCCCCAGCATTTT.

This chain uses TRBV7-9 with TRBJ1-1; D gene uncertain. The CDR3 loop spans 16 amino acids. V lost 2 bases and J 1 base, leaving 14 bases between the germline ends. CDR1 is SEHNR, CDR2 FQNEAQ, per germline (reference sequence). CDR3: CASSLTVVSRNTEAFF. Written as DNA, the CDR3 is TGTGCCAGCAGCTTAACGGTGGTCAGCCGGAACACTGAAGCTTTCTTT.

Notes on this clone: The sample holds other DNA sequences that translate to the same CDR3. The gene calls are TRBV5-1 and TRBJ1-5; 7 bases match TRBD1. The CDR3 totals 15 residues. Germline V lookup: CDR1 SGHRS, CDR2 YFSETQ. J was trimmed by 2 bases and V by 0 bases; bases with no gene match: 2. CDR3 region: CASSLGQGGNQPQHF. CDR3 bases: TGCGCCAGCAGCTTGGGACAGGGCGGCAATCAGCCCCAGCATTTT. The whole variable domain, remainder taken from reference TRBV5-1 and TRBJ1-5, is KAGVTQTPRYLIKTRGQQVTLSCSPISGHRSVSWYQQTPGQGLQFLFEYFSETQRNKGNFPGRFSGRQFSNSRSEMNVSTLELGDSALYLCASSLGQGGNQPQHFGDGTRLSIL.

V is TRBV3-1 (or the pseudogene TRBV3-2) and J is TRBJ1-1; perhaps TRBD1 as D (5 bases). The CDR3 is 13 amino acids. Germline V gives CDR1 LGHDT, CDR2 YNNKEL (reference sequence). The germline V and J ends were trimmed by 0 bases and 11 bases, with 13 bases remaining between them. CDR3 loop: CASSQDEGGVAFF. The CDR3 DNA follows: TGTGCCAGCAGCCAAGATGAGGGAGGGGTCGCTTTCTTT.

The chain employs TRBV7-9 and TRBJ1-2, with 7 nucleotides matching TRBD1. V lost 1 base to trimming and J lost 8 bases; unmatched junction nucleotides: 10. This CDR3 region has 15 residues. Germline values: CDR1 SEHNR, CDR2 FQNEAQ (reference sequence). Here the CDR3 DNA reads TGTGCCAGCAGCTTAGTCGGACAGGTTCTCTCCGGCTACACCTTC. Translated: CASSLVGQVLSGYTF.

This clone was observed a single time. The chain has TRBV2 and TRBJ2-1; 8 bases agree with TRBD1. Germline CDR1 and CDR2: SNHLY and FYNNEI. The CDR3 totals 16 residues. The ends lost 6 bases at V and 6 bases at J; junction bases unmatched: 13. The CDR3 DNA is TGTGCCAGCAGAGACAGGGGTTCGAGTAGTCGCAATGAGCAGTTCTTC. Translated: CASRDRGSSSRNEQFF.

This clone was recorded once. The chain combines TRBV27 with TRBJ1-1, with 7 bases lining up with TRBD1. CDR1 and CDR2 (germline): MNHEY, SMNVEV (reference sequence). The CDR3 loop spans 13 amino acids. J gave up 8 bases and V 8 bases, and 11 bases lay outside the gene matches. The chain's CDR3 is CASRLSSDREAFF. The CDR3 nucleotides are TGTGCCAGCCGACTCTCTTCGGACAGGGAAGCTTTCTTT.

The chain links TRBV19 to TRBJ1-3; D is ambiguous. V lost 9 bases and J 0 bases, leaving 9 bases between the germline ends. The CDR3 contains 13 residues. Germline V gene lookup returns CDR1 LNHDA and CDR2 SQIVND (reference sequence). This CDR3 reads CASSDVSGNTIYF. The CDR3 bases are TGTGCCAGCTCGGACGTCTCTGGAAACACCATATATTTT.

V is TRBV12-3 or TRBV12-4 and J is TRBJ2-7, with D tentatively TRBD1 (6 bases). The CDR3 sequence is 12 residues long. V lost 6 bases, J lost 3 bases, and 9 bases lay in between. CDR3 residues: CASRGTNYEQYF. The CDR3 DNA reads as TGTGCCAGCAGGGGGACAAACTACGAGCAGTACTTC.

The CDR3 is CATISGRDNNEQFF. CDR3 coding DNA: TGTGCCACCATCTCGGGACGGGATAACAATGAGCAGTTCTTC. The chain links TRBV21-1 to TRBJ2-1. TRBV21-1 is marked as a pseudogene. The CDR3 extends over 14 amino acids.

The J gene is TRBJ2-1, the V gene TRBV5-5, with a tentative D call TRBD1 (6 bases). The CDR3 totals 15 residues. V dropped 5 bases and J dropped 2 bases, with 14 bases sitting between them. CDR1 is SGHKS and CDR2 is YYEKEE in the germline V gene (reference sequence). CDR3 DNA: TGTGCCAGCAGTCGACTGACAGGTACCTACAATGAGCAGTTCTTC. It encodes CASSRLTGTYNEQFF.